This paragraph covers one T cell receptor (beta chain) sequence. The data were taken from a study of technical replicates of blood from several donors. Sequencing used immunoSEQ multiplex PCR; TCRdb keeps in-frame clones, though not all of them. The sample consists of more than 65,000 clones, roughly 89% of them appearing once. CDR3 size: 14 residues. The germline V and J ends were trimmed by 4 bases and 3 bases, with 7 bases remaining between them. Germline V gene sequence: CDR1 MGHDK, CDR2 SYGVNS. The rearrangement links TRBV25-1 to TRBJ1-6; unclear D gene. This clonotype originated in a human donor in good health. Some clones in this sample may be carry-over from other donors' samples. Sequencing was carried out using T cells isolated from PBMCs. CDR3 DNA sequence: TGTGCCAGCAGTGCCGGGGACTATAATTCACCCCTCCACTTT. Encoded protein: CASSAGDYNSPLHF. Complete variable domain (other parts from reference TRBV25-1 and TRBJ1-6): EADIYQTPRYLVIGTGKKITLECSQTMGHDKMYWYQQDPGMELHLIHYSYGVNSTEKGDLSSESTVSRIRTEHFPLTLESARPSHTSQYLCASSAGDYNSPLHFGNGTRLTVT.